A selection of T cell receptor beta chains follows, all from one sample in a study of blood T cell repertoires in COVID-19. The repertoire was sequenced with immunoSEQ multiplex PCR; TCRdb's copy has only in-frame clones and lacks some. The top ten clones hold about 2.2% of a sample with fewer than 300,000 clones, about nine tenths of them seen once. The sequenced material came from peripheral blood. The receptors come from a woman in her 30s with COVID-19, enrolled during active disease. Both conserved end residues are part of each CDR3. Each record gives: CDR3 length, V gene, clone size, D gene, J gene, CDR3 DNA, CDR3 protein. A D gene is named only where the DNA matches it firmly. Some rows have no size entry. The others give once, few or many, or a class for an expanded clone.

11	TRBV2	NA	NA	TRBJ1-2	TGTGCCAGCAGTGAAGGGACAGAAAACCTATTC	CASSEGTENLF
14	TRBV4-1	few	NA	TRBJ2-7	TGCGCCAGCAGCCAAGATTGGCCAGGCTACGAGCAGTACTTC	CASSQDWPGYEQYF
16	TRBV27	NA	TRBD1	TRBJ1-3	TGTGCCAGCAGTCGATCCCGACAGGGGTCTGGAAACACCATATATTTT	CASSRSRQGSGNTIYF
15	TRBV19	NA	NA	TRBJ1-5	TGTGCCAGTAACCTTCTAGACAGGTCCTATCAGCCCCAGCATTTT	CASNLLDRSYQPQHF
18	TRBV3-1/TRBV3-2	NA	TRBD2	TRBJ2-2	TGTGCCAGCAGCCAACTACTAGCGGGAGGGCCAGGGACCGGGGAGCTGTTTTTT	CASSQLLAGGPGTGELFF
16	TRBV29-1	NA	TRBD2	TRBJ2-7	TGCAGCGTTGGAGACTCGGCCAGCGGGACCCTGTACGAGCAGTACTTC	CSVGDSASGTLYEQYF
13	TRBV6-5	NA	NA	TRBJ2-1	TGTGCCACCCGCCCCGCAGGGGACAATGAGCAGTTCTTC	CATRPAGDNEQFF
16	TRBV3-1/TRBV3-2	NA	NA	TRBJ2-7	TGTGCCAGCAGCCCGAATCTAGTACTATCAAACTACGAGCAGTACTTC	CASSPNLVLSNYEQYF
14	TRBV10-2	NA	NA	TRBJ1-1	TGCGCCAGCAGTAGCGAGGTCAGAAACACTGAAGCTTTCTTT	CASSSEVRNTEAFF
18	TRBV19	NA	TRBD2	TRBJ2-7	TGTGCCAGTAGTATGGGGGCAGGTCTAGCGGGAGCGATCTACGAGCAGTACTTC	CASSMGAGLAGAIYEQYF
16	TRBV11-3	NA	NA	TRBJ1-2	TGTGCCAGCAGCTCCCTCGGCAGGGCTTGGGACTATGGCTACACCTTC	CASSSLGRAWDYGYTF
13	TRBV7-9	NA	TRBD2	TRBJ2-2	TGTGCCAGCAGCCCTTCGGGGGGCGGGGAGCTGTTTTTT	CASSPSGGGELFF
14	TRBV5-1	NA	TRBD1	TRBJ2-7	TGCGCCAGCAGAGGGGGGACAGGGGGATACGAGCAGTACTTC	CASRGGTGGYEQYF
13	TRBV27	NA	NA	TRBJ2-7	TGTGCCAGCAGTCCACTGGACTTCTACGAGCAGTACTTC	CASSPLDFYEQYF
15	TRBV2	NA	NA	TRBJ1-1	TGTGCCAGCAGTGAAAGTGGTGGGGGCCGCACTGAAGCTTTCTTT	CASSESGGGRTEAFF
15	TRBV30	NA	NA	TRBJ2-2	TGTGCCTGGAACGGCCAGGGAGGTGTCATCGGGGAGCTGTTTTTT	CAWNGQGGVIGELFF
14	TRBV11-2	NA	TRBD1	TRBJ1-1	TGTGCCAGCAGCTTTTCTGGGACAGGCACTGAAGCTTTCTTT	CASSFSGTGTEAFF
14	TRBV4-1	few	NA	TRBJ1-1	TGCGCCAGCAGCCAAGAAAGCCCGGGCACTGAAGCTTTCTTT	CASSQESPGTEAFF
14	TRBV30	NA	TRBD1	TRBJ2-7	TGTGCCTGGAGTCGGACAGGGGGAAACTACGAGCAGTACTTC	CAWSRTGGNYEQYF
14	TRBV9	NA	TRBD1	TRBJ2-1	TGTGCCAGCAGCGGACAGGGGGTAAGAAATGAGCAGTTCTTC	CASSGQGVRNEQFF
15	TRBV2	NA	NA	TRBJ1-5	TGTGCCAGCAGTGAAGTGGAGTCAGGGGATCAGCCCCAGCATTTT	CASSEVESGDQPQHF
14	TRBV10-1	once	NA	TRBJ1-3	TGCGCCAGCAGTGAGTCGGCCAACGGAAACACCATATATTTT	CASSESANGNTIYF